Each of the 14 T cell receptor beta chains below was sequenced from the same sample in a study of shared clonotypes between healthy human individuals. Measured with immunoSEQ multiplex PCR; TCRdb has only the in-frame clones, and not every one. This table holds some 200,000 clones, 90% to 95% found once. The material sequenced was naive CD4+ T cells sorted from blood. Sample subset: CD45RA+ positively selected. These receptors all come from a woman aged 25 to 45 in good health.

This clone was counted a few times. The chain joins TRBV10-1 to TRBJ1-3; D is ambiguous. The CDR3 is 13 amino acids. V lost 4 bases, J lost 3 bases, and 7 bases lay in between. Germline V gene lookup returns CDR1 WNHNN and CDR2 SYGVQD (reference sequence). DNA of the CDR3: TGCGCCAGCAGTGCTCCGGTTGGAAACACCATATATTTT. Amino acid sequence: CASSAPVGNTIYF.

The chain joins TRBV19 to TRBJ2-1, with 7 bases fitting TRBD1. The CDR3 loop spans 15 amino acids. Germline V gene sequence: CDR1 LNHDA, CDR2 SQIVND (reference sequence). V lost 1 base, J lost 5 bases, and 5 bases stayed unmatched. CDR3 nucleotide sequence: TGTGCCAGTAGTATAGTAGGGGGCACGGACAATGAGCAGTTCTTC. Encoded protein: CASSIVGGTDNEQFF.

This clone occurred once. V and J are TRBV6-6 and TRBJ1-2, with 8 bases that match TRBD1. J lost 8 bases, V lost 6 bases, and 8 bases had no gene match. Germline CDR1 is MNHNY and CDR2 is SVGAGI (reference sequence). This CDR3 spans 13 amino acids. The CDR3 nucleotides are TGTGCCAGCAGCGGACAGGGCGCTCGCGGCTACACCTTC. This translates into CASSGQGARGYTF.

The chain recombines TRBV5-1 with TRBJ1-1; 7 bases fit TRBD1. The V and J ends lost 6 bases and 7 bases, in that order; junction bases with no gene match: 9. This CDR3 is 13 amino acids long. CDR1 is SGHRS, CDR2 YFSETQ, per germline. This CDR3 reads CASTLDRVSEAFF. For the CDR3, the DNA is TGCGCCAGCACCCTAGACAGGGTGAGTGAAGCTTTCTTT.

On this clone itself: Other DNA sequences in this sample translate to the same CDR3. The chain uses TRBV18 and TRBJ1-1, with TRBD1 matching over 8 bases. Germline-derived CDR1 and CDR2 are KGHSH and LQKENI. The junction had 1 base not matched to a gene; V was cut back by 3 bases and J by 1 base. This CDR3 is 14 amino acids long. CDR3 DNA sequence: TGTGCCAGCTCACCCCAGGGGGCGAACACTGAAGCTTTCTTT. The encoded protein is CASSPQGANTEAFF.

This clone was counted a single time. The chain employs TRBV28 and TRBJ2-7, with TRBD1 matching 8 bases. This CDR3 comprises 13 residues. The germline V gene has CDR1 MDHEN and CDR2 SYDVKM. Trimming removed 6 bases from V and 1 base from J; junction bases left unmatched: 2. In DNA form, the CDR3 reads TGTGCCAGCAGCCAGGGGGCTTCCTACGAGCAGTACTTC. As protein: CASSQGASYEQYF.

The V gene is TRBV27, the J gene TRBJ2-7, with a possible D match to TRBD1 (6 bases). Trimming left V 7 bases short and J 0 bases short, with 19 bases between. The CDR3 has 16 residues. From germline, CDR1 is MNHEY and CDR2 SMNVEV (reference sequence). The CDR3 protein is CASKFRQDLSSYEQYF. Here the CDR3 DNA reads TGTGCCAGCAAATTTCGACAGGACCTAAGCTCCTACGAGCAGTACTTC.

The chain carries TRBV28 and TRBJ2-7, with a tentative D call TRBD1 (5 bases). The V and J ends lost 3 bases and 2 bases respectively, with 11 bases between them. The CDR3 has 14 amino acids. Germline V gene data show CDR1 as MDHEN and CDR2 as SYDVKM. Here the CDR3 DNA reads TGTGCCAGCAGTTTTCCAGGGAAGGCCTACGAGCAGTACTTC. As protein: CASSFPGKAYEQYF.

The chain employs TRBV19 and TRBJ1-5; 8 nucleotides align to TRBD1. This CDR3 spans 15 amino acids. CDR1 and CDR2 from the germline V gene are LNHDA and SQIVND (reference sequence). The V segment lost 5 bases and the J segment 0 bases; nucleotides outside the gene matches: 3. The CDR3 DNA follows: TGTGCCAGTAGTGACAGGGGTTATAGCAATCAGCCCCAGCATTTT. It codes for CASSDRGYSNQPQHF.

V and J are TRBV18 and TRBJ1-5; D is uncertain. V was clipped by 2 bases and J by 1 base, with 3 bases between them. Germline V lookup: CDR1 KGHSH, CDR2 LQKENI. The CDR3 runs to 13 residues. This CDR3 is CASSPSSNQPQHF. In nucleotides, the CDR3 is TGTGCCAGCTCACCAAGCAGCAATCAGCCCCAGCATTTT.

A single count supports this clone. This chain uses TRBV28 with TRBJ2-5, with 8 bases identical to TRBD1. CDR1 and CDR2 from the germline V gene are MDHEN and SYDVKM. CDR3 length equals 12 residues. Trimming took 4 bases from V and 11 from J; bases not matched to a gene: 6. CDR3 DNA: TGTGCCAGCAGTTCCGGGACAGGCGGGCAGTACTTC. It yields the protein CASSSGTGGQYF.

V and J are TRBV5-1 and TRBJ1-3; 7 bases fit TRBD1. This CDR3 comprises 19 residues. In germline, CDR1 is SGHRS, CDR2 YFSETQ. With V trimmed by 0 bases and J by 0 bases, 12 bases remained unmatched. CDR3 sequence: CASSLVPTGTAGSGNTIYF. As DNA, the CDR3 is TGCGCCAGCAGCTTGGTCCCCACCGGGACAGCAGGCTCTGGAAACACCATATATTTT.

CDR3 coding DNA: TGCGCCAGCAGTCTGGGATTTGGACTAGCGGCGCGCGAGCAGTACTTC. Encoded protein: CASSLGFGLAAREQYF. This chain links TRBV5-1 with TRBJ2-7, with 10 bases aligning to TRBD2. This CDR3 has 16 residues. Trimming cost V 5 bases and J 6 bases; bases outside gene matches: 14. CDR1 is SGHRS, CDR2 YFSETQ, per germline.

The chain employs TRBV5-4 and TRBJ2-2, with a tentative D call TRBD1 (5 bases). The CDR3 consists of 14 residues. The V and J ends lost 6 bases and 2 bases respectively, with 11 bases between them. Germline CDR1 is SGHNT and CDR2 is YYREEE (reference sequence). The DNA of the CDR3 is TGTGCCAGCAATCTAAGGGGTAACACCGGGGAGCTGTTTTTT. Residues: CASNLRGNTGELFF.